There are many counts of the clone carrying this T cell receptor (beta chain). This entry comes from a study of neurological immune-mediated disorders. In germline, CDR1 is MDHEN, CDR2 SYDVKM. CDR3 size: 12 residues. Trimming removed 1 base from V and 5 bases from J, with 5 bases in between. TCRdb fed the 5' RACE reads into MiXCR, producing one record per CDR3 protein. The sample records about 38,000 distinct CDR3 sequences, about 4.8% being singletons. There were about 920,000 CD4+ or CD8+ T cells used in the sorted libraries. The TCR originated in a man between 18 and 29 years old in good health. The sample consisted of CD4+ T cells from blood. The J gene is TRBJ1-2, the V gene TRBV28; no reliable D call. In DNA form, the CDR3 reads TGTGCCAGCAGTTTATCCGCTTATGGCTACACCTTC. Translating it yields CASSLSAYGYTF.